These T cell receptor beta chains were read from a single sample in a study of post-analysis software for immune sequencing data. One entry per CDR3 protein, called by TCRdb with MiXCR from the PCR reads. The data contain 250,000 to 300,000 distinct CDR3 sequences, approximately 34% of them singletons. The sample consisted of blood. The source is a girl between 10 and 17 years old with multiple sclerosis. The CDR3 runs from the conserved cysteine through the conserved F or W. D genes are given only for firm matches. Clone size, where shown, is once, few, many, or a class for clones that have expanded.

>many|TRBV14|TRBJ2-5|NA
TGTGCCAGCAGCCAATCCGGCCTTGGGGCCCAGTACTTC
CASSQSGLGAQYF
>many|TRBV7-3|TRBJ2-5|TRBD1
TGTGCCAGCAGCCCGGACAGGAACTTCCAAGAGACCCAGTACTTC
CASSPDRNFQETQYF
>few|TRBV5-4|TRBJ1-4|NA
TGTGCCAGCAGTCAGGGACCTGCAACTAATGAAAAACTGTTTTTT
CASSQGPATNEKLFF
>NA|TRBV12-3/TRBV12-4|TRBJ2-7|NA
TGTGCCAGCAGCCCAGTGGGGTCGGACAATGAGCAGTACTTC
CASSPVGSDNEQYF
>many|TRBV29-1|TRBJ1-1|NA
TGCAGCGTTGGGGGTGCAAGGGGGGGGAAGAACACTGAAGCTTTCTTT
CSVGGARGGKNTEAFF
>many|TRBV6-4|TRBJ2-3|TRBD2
TGTGCCAGCAGTGAATCGGCTAGCGGGGCAGATACGCAGTATTTT
CASSESASGADTQYF
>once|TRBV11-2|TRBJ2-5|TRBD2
TGTGCCAGCAGCTTACTCGGGAGGACGTGGGAGACCCAGTACTTC
CASSLLGRTWETQYF
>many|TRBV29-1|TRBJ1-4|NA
TGCAGCGTTGCAGATACGGGGGGTGATGAAAAACTGTTTTTT
CSVADTGGDEKLFF
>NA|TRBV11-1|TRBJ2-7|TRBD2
TGTGCCAGCAGCTGGAGCGGGAGTGTCTACGAGCAGTACTTC
CASSWSGSVYEQYF
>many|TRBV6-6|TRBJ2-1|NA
TGTGCCAGCAGTTACGAACTATCAACGGGCAATGAGCAGTTCTTC
CASSYELSTGNEQFF
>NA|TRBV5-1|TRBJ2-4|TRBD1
TGCGCCAGCAGCCCAGACAGGGGGCAAAACATTCAGTACTTC
CASSPDRGQNIQYF
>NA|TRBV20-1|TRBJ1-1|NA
TGCAGTGCCTCAGCTTCAGGGACTGAAGCTTTCTTT
CSASASGTEAFF
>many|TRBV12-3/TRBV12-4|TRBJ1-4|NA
TGTGCCAGCAGTTTAGCAGGGATTAATGAAAAACTGTTTTTT
CASSLAGINEKLFF
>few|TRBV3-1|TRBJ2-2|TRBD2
TGTGCCAGCAGCCAAGGGACTAGCGATACCGGGGAGCTGTTTTTT
CASSQGTSDTGELFF
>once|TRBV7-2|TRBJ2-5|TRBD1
TGTGCCAGCAGCTTGGACAGGGCGGAGACCCAGTACTTC
CASSLDRAETQYF
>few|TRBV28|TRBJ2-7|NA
TGTGCCGGGGGCAGAACCTACGAGCAGTACTTC
CAGGRTYEQYF
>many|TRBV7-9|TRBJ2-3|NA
TGTGCCAGCAGCCCGCTCGAGCGTCGCACAGATACGCAGTATTTT
CASSPLERRTDTQYF
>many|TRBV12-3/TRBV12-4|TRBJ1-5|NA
TGTGCCAGCAGTGCCGGACAGCCCCAGCATTTT
CASSAGQPQHF
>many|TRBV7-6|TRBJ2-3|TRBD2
TGTGCCAGCAGTTTAGGGAGGGGCACAGATACGCAGTATTTT
CASSLGRGTDTQYF
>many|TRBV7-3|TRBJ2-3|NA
TGTGCCAGCAGCAACGACGATACGCAGTATTTT
CASSNDDTQYF
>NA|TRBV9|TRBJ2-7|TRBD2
TGTGCCAGCAGCGGGGGAGTAGCGGGCTCCCACAATGAGCAGTACTTC
CASSGGVAGSHNEQYF
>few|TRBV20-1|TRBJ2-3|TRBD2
TGCAGTGCTAGAATACCGGGGGGTGTAGATACGCAGTATTTT
CSARIPGGVDTQYF
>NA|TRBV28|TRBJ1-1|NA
TGTGCCAGCAGTCTGGGACGGCTTAACACTGAAGCTTTCTTT
CASSLGRLNTEAFF
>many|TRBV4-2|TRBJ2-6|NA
TGTGCCAGCAGCCAAGAACGACAGACCTCTGGGGCCAACGTCCTGACTTTC
CASSQERQTSGANVLTF
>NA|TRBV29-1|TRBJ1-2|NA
TGCAGCGTTGGCGACCTATTAGCTAACTATGGCTACACCTTC
CSVGDLLANYGYTF
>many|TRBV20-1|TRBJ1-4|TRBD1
TGCAGTGCTAATCCCCCTCCCGGGACAGGGGAAGCAACTAATGAAAAACTGTTTTTT
CSANPPPGTGEATNEKLFF
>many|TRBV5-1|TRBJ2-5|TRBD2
TGCGCCAGCAGCTCGAGTGCGGGAGGTGTGACCCAGTACTTC
CASSSSAGGVTQYF
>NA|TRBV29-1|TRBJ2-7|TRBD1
TGCAGCGTCCTCCCCGGGACAGGGACCTACGAGCAGTACTTC
CSVLPGTGTYEQYF
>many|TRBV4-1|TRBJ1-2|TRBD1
TGCGCCAGCAGCCAAGTCTTCCACGAGATACAGGGGCGCGCCTATGGCTACACCTTC
CASSQVFHEIQGRAYGYTF
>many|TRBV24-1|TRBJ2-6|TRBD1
TGTGCCACCAGTGATAGGGACAGGGGAGACTCTGGGGCCAACGTCCTGACTTTC
CATSDRDRGDSGANVLTF
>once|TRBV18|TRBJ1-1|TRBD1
TGTGCCAGCTCACTGGACAGGTTGGTGAACACTGAAGCTTTCTTT
CASSLDRLVNTEAFF
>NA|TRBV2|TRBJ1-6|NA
TGTGCCAGCAGATTAGAACCGACGGCGGGTTCACCCCTCCACTTT
CASRLEPTAGSPLHF
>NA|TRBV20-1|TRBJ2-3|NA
TGCGGTGCTAGCCTGGAGGGGCGCACAGATACGCAGTATTTT
CGASLEGRTDTQYF
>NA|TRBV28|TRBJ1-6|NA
TGTGCCAGCAGTCGAGGATCACCCCTCCACTTT
CASSRGSPLHF
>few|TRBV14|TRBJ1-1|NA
TGTGCCAGCAGCCAAGATGTGGGCTCGGGGACTGAAGCTTTCTTT
CASSQDVGSGTEAFF
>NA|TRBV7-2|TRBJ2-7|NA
TGTGCCAGCAGCCGAGATGGACAGACCTACGAGCAGTACTTC
CASSRDGQTYEQYF
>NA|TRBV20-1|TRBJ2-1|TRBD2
TGCAGTGCTACAGGGACTATTGGGGTTTACAATGAGCAGTTCTTC
CSATGTIGVYNEQFF
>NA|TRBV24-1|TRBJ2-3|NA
TGTACCACCAGCGATGACGCCCGGGACGTTGGTTTTCGGGATACGCAGTATTTT
CTTSDDARDVGFRDTQYF
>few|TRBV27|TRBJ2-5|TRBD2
TGTGCCAGCAGTACCAGCGGGGGGGCGAGAAATGAGCAGTACTTC
CASSTSGGARNEQYF